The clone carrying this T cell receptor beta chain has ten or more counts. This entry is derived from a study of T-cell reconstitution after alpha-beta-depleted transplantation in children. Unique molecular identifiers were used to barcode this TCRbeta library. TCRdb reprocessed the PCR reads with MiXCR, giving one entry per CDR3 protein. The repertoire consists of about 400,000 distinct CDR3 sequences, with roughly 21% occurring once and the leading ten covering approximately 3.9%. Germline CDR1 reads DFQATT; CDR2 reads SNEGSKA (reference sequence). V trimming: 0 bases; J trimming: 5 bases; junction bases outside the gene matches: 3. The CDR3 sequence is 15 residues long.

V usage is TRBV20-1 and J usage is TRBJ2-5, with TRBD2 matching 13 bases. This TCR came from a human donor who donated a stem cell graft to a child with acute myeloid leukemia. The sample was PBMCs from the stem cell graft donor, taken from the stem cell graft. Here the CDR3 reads CSARDRTSGSETQYF. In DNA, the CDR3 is TGCAGTGCTAGAGATCGGACTAGCGGGAGTGAGACCCAGTACTTC.